Below, 12 T cell receptor beta chains from the same sample are listed, as sequenced in a study of human T cells and chemical hapten exposure. The time point: patch test 1, 2 weeks after DPC sensitization. Treatment specified: therapeutic diphenylcyclopropenone sensitization with weekly scalp DPC. MiXCR, applied by TCRdb to the RACE reads, yields one record per CDR3 protein. Of approximately 70,000 distinct CDR3 sequences in the sample, 9.8% were seen once. The material was whole blood, obtained in connection with sensitization to the hapten diphenylcyclopropenone (DPC). The receptors stem from a woman between 35 and 50 years old with alopecia areata. Some clones in this sample may be carry-over from other donors' samples.

In this sample, this clonotype turned up a few times. The V gene is TRBV18, the J gene TRBJ2-2; a possible D gene is TRBD1 (6 bases). CDR1 KGHSH and CDR2 LQKENI come from the germline V gene. The V end lost 6 bases, the J end lost 1 base, and 12 bases lay between the germline ends. The CDR3 has 15 residues. CDR3 DNA: TGTGCCAGCTCGAAACAGGGCCGGAACACCGGGGAGCTGTTTTTT. Protein: CASSKQGRNTGELFF.

The chain uses TRBV12-3 or TRBV12-4 and TRBJ2-2; D gene ambiguous. Trimming shortened V by 5 bases and J by 6 bases, and 13 bases separated the two germline ends. This CDR3 has 14 residues. The DNA for the CDR3 is TGTGCCAGCAGTAGCACAACAAGTCCCGGGGAGCTGTTTTTT. This sequence encodes CASSSTTSPGELFF.

This clonotype was seen just once. The V gene is TRBV7-2, the J gene TRBJ2-1; weak D call: TRBD2 (7 bases). The germline gives CDR1 SGHTA, CDR2 FQGNSA. There are 15 residues in the CDR3. V was pared by 4 bases and J by 7 bases, with 17 bases between. The CDR3 here is CASSWGRGFRNEQFF. In DNA, the CDR3 is TGTGCCAGCAGCTGGGGGCGGGGGTTTAGAAATGAGCAGTTCTTC.

This clonotype showed up many times. J is TRBJ1-5 and V is TRBV7-2, with D maybe TRBD1 (6 bases). V lost 7 bases and J 6 bases, leaving 16 bases between the germline ends. Per the germline V gene, CDR1 is SGHTA and CDR2 is FQGNSA. The CDR3 is made up of 14 amino acids. The CDR3 here is CASTRGGDPQPQHF. In DNA, the CDR3 is TGTGCCAGCACCAGAGGGGGGGATCCTCAGCCCCAGCATTTT.

The sample holds many counts of this clonotype. The chain uses TRBV3-1 and TRBJ1-1; D uncertain. Between the trimmed V and J ends, which lost 3 bases and 8 bases, there was a span of 10 bases. Germline-derived CDR1 and CDR2 are LGHDT and YNNKEL (reference sequence). This CDR3 comprises 12 residues. For the CDR3, the DNA is TGTGCCAGCAGCCACGAGGGCCGAGAAGCTTTCTTT. Its protein is CASSHEGREAFF. The full variable domain, with the rest looked up from reference TRBV3-1 and TRBJ1-1, is DTAVSQTPKYLVTQMGNDKSIKCEQNLGHDTMYWYKQDSKKFLKIMFSYNNKELIINETVPNRFSPKSPDKAHLNLHINSLELGDSAVYFCASSHEGREAFFGQGTRLTVV.

This clonotype was detected ten times or more. This chain joins TRBV7-6 and TRBJ1-2; D gene unclear. Trimming left V 5 bases short and J 4 bases short, with 14 bases between. Germline values: CDR1 SGHVS, CDR2 FNYEAQ. The CDR3 consists of 14 residues. The CDR3: CASSPGRRSYGYTF. In DNA form, the CDR3 reads TGTGCCAGCAGCCCAGGACGGCGGAGCTATGGCTACACCTTC.

This clonotype has a count of ten or more. V usage is TRBV6-6 and J usage is TRBJ2-2; the D gene is possibly TRBD2 (6 bases). The germline gives CDR1 MNHNY, CDR2 SVGAGI (reference sequence). The CDR3 consists of 17 residues. The germline V and J ends were trimmed by 5 bases and 2 bases, with 18 bases remaining between them. The CDR3 reads CASSPLWRGTNTGELFF. DNA of the CDR3: TGTGCCAGCAGTCCCCTCTGGCGGGGCACAAACACCGGGGAGCTGTTTTTT.

This clonotype came up many times. The CDR3 region is CASRQQSTGELFF. CDR3 bases: TGTGCCAGCAGGCAACAAAGCACCGGGGAGCTGTTTTTT. The chain couples TRBV2 to TRBJ2-2; no clear D gene. This CDR3 is 13 amino acids long. Germline V lookup: CDR1 SNHLY, CDR2 FYNNEI. The V end lost 6 bases, the J end lost 4 bases, and 9 bases lay between the germline ends.

This clonotype was recorded a few times. This rearrangement joins TRBV20-1 to TRBJ2-3, with D perhaps being TRBD1 or TRBD2 (5 bases each). Germline CDR1 and CDR2: DFQATT and SNEGSKA (reference sequence). This CDR3 comprises 11 residues. V was cut by 8 bases and J by 5 bases, with 11 bases left in between. The DNA of the CDR3 is TGCAGTTTGGGACCACTAGATACGCAGTATTTT. Translation: CSLGPLDTQYF.

This clonotype was detected ten times or more. The chain employs TRBV7-9 and TRBJ1-4, with D maybe TRBD1 (6 bases). From germline, CDR1 is SEHNR and CDR2 FQNEAQ (reference sequence). V lost 2 bases and J 4 bases, leaving 8 bases between the germline ends. The CDR3 extends over 14 amino acids. CDR3 DNA sequence: TGTGCCAGCAGCTTAACAGGGAGTAATGAAAAACTGTTTTTT. Protein product: CASSLTGSNEKLFF.

This clonotype was seen only a few times. The V and J genes are TRBV28 and TRBJ2-5; TRBD2 aligns across 11 bases. Trimming took 3 bases from V and 5 from J; bases not matched to a gene: 11. Looked up from germline, CDR1 is MDHEN and CDR2 is SYDVKM. The CDR3 spans 17 residues. The CDR3: CASSFVLELAGAETQYF. The DNA for the CDR3 is TGTGCCAGCAGTTTTGTTCTTGAACTAGCGGGGGCGGAGACCCAGTACTTC.

This clonotype was counted ten times or more. The chain couples TRBV5-1 to TRBJ2-2, with D perhaps TRBD2 (6 bases). V dropped 4 bases and J dropped 9 bases, with 19 bases sitting between them. The CDR3 has 15 residues. Germline V gene lookup returns CDR1 SGHRS and CDR2 YFSETQ. CDR3 coding DNA: TGCGCCAGCAGCAGTAGCGGTGGGACCTTGCGGGAGCTGTTTTTT. Residues: CASSSSGGTLRELFF.